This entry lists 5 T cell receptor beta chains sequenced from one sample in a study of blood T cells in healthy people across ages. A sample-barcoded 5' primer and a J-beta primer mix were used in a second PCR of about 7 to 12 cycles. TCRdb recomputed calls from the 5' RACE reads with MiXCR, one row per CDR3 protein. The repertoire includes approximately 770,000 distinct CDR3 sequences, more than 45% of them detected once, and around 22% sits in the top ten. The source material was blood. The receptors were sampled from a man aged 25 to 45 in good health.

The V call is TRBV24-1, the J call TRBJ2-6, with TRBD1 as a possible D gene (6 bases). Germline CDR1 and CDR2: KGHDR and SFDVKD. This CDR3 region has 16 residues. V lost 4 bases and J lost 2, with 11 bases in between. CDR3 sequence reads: CATSERTGTGANVLTF. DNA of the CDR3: TGTGCCACCAGTGAGCGTACAGGGACTGGGGCCAACGTCCTGACTTTC.

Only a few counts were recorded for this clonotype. CDR3 loop: CASGSGEGRYTQYF. CDR3 DNA sequence: TGTGCTAGTGGTTCCGGCGAGGGACGATATACGCAGTATTTT. The rearrangement links TRBV12-5 to TRBJ2-3, with D perhaps being TRBD1 or TRBD2 (5 bases each). V shed 4 bases and J shed 7 bases, with 15 bases lying between them. The CDR3 has 14 residues. Germline values: CDR1 LGHNT, CDR2 FRNRAP.

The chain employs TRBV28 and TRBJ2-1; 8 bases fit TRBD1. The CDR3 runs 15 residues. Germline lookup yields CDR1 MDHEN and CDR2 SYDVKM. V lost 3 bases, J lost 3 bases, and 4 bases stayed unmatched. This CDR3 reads CASSLMDRDYNEQFF. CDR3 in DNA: TGTGCCAGCAGTTTGATGGACAGGGACTACAATGAGCAGTTCTTC.

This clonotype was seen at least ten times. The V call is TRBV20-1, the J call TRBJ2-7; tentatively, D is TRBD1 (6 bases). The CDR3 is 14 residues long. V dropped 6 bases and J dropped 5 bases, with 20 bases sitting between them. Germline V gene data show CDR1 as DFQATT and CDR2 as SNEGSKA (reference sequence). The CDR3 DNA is TGCAGTGCCCTGGAGAGGGGACAACTGAACGAGCAGTACTTC. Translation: CSALERGQLNEQYF.

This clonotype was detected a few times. CDR3 loop: CASSLGMGQGFNEQYF. CDR3 in DNA: TGTGCCAGCAGCTTAGGGATGGGACAGGGATTCAACGAGCAGTACTTC. The chain links TRBV7-8 to TRBJ2-5, with 9 nucleotides matching TRBD1. The DNA end favors TRBJ2-7, so the J call may be wrong. The CDR3 loop spans 16 amino acids. Germline CDR1 is SGHVS and CDR2 is FQNEAQ.